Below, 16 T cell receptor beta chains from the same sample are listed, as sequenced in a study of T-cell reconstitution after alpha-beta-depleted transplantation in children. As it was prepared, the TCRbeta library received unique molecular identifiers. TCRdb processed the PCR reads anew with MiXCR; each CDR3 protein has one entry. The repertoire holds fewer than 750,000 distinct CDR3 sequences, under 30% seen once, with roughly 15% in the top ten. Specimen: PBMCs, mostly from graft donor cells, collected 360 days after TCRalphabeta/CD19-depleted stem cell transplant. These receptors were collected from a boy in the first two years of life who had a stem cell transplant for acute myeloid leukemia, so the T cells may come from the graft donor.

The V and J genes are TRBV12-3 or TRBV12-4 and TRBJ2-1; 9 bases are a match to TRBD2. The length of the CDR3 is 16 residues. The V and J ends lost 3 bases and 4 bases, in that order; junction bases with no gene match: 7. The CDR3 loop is CASSFEGSGGYNEQFF. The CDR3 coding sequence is TGTGCCAGCAGTTTTGAGGGTAGCGGGGGTTACAATGAGCAGTTCTTC.

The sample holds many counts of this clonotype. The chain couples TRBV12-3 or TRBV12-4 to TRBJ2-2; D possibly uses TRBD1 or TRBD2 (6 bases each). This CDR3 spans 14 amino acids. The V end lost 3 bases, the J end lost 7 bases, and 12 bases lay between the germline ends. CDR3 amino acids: CASSFRGRSGELFF. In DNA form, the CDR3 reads TGTGCCAGCAGTTTTCGGGGGCGGAGCGGGGAGCTGTTTTTT.

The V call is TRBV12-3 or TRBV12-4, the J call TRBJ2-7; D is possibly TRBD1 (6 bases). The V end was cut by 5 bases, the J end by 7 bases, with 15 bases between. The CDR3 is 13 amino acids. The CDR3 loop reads CASSPGPQGEQYF. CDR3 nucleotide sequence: TGTGCCAGCAGTCCCGGGCCACAGGGAGAGCAGTACTTC.

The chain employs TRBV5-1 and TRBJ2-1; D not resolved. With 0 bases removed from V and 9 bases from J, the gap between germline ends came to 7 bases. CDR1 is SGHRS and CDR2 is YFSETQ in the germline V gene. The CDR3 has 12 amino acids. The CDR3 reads CASSLAKPEQFF. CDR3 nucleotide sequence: TGCGCCAGCAGCTTGGCTAAGCCTGAGCAGTTCTTC. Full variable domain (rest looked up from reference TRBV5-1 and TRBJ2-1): KAGVTQTPRYLIKTRGQQVTLSCSPISGHRSVSWYQQTPGQGLQFLFEYFSETQRNKGNFPGRFSGRQFSNSRSEMNVSTLELGDSALYLCASSLAKPEQFFGPGTRLTVL.

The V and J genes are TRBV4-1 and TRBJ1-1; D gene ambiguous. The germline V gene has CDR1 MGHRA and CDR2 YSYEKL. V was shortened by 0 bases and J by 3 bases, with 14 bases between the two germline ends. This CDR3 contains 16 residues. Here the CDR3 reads CASSQEGMWEDTEAFF. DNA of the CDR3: TGCGCCAGCAGCCAAGAGGGGATGTGGGAGGACACTGAAGCTTTCTTT.

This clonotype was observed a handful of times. The CDR3 spells CSALIGLPDGYTF. The CDR3 nucleotides are TGCAGTGCCCTCATAGGGTTACCTGATGGCTACACCTTC. This sequence joins TRBV29-1 and TRBJ1-2; D is unresolved. This CDR3 comprises 13 residues. The germline V gene encodes CDR1 SQVTM and CDR2 ANQGSEA.

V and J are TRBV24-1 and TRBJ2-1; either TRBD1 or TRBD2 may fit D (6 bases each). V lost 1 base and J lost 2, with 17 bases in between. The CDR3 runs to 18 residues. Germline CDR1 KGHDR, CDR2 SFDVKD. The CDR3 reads CATSDLGYGGHTYNEQFF. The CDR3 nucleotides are TGTGCCACCAGTGATTTAGGTTACGGGGGCCATACCTACAATGAGCAGTTCTTC.

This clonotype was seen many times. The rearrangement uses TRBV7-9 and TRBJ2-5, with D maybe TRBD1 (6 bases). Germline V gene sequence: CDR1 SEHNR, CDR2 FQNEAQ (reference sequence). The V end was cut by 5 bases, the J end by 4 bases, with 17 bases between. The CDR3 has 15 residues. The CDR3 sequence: CASSLRQAQAETQYF. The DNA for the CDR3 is TGTGCCAGCAGCCTACGACAGGCCCAGGCAGAGACCCAGTACTTC.

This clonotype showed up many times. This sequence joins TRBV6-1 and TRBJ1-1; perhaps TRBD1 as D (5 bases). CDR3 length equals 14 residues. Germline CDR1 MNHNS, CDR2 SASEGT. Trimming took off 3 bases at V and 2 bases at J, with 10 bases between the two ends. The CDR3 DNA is TGTGCCAGCAGTGATCCCACAGGAAACACTGAAGCTTTCTTT. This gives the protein CASSDPTGNTEAFF.

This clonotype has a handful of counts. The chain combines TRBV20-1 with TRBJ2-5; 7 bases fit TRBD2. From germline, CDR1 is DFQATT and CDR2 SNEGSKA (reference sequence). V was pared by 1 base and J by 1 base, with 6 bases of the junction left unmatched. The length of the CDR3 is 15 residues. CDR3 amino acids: CSARGASGTQETQYF. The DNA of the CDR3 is TGCAGTGCTAGAGGGGCTAGCGGTACCCAAGAGACCCAGTACTTC.

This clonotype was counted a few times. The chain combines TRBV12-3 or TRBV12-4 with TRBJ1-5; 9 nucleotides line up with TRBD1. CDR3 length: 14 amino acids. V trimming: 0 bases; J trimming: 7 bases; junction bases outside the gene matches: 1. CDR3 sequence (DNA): TGTGCCAGCAGTTTAGCGGGACAGGGACAGCCCCAGCATTTT. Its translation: CASSLAGQGQPQHF.

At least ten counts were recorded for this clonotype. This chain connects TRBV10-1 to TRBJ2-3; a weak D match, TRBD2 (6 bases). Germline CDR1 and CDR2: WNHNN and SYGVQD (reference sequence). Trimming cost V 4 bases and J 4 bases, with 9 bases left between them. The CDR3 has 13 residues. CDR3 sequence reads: CASSATRSDTQYF. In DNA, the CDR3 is TGCGCCAGCAGTGCGACTAGGTCAGATACGCAGTATTTT.

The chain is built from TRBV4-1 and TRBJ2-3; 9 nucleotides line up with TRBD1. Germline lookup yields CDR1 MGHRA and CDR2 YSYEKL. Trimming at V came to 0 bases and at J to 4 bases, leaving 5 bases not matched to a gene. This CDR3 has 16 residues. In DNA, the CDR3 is TGCGCCAGCAGCCAAGAAGGGACAGGGCTTTCAGATACGCAGTATTTT. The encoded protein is CASSQEGTGLSDTQYF.

CDR3 nucleotide sequence: TGTGCCAGCAGTTTCGGGGACAGGTACACTGAAGCTTTCTTT. Its protein is CASSFGDRYTEAFF. The chain combines TRBV28 with TRBJ1-1; 8 nucleotides agree with TRBD1. CDR1 is MDHEN, CDR2 SYDVKM, per germline. CDR3 length: 14 amino acids. J lost 3 bases, V lost 3 bases, and 3 bases had no gene match.

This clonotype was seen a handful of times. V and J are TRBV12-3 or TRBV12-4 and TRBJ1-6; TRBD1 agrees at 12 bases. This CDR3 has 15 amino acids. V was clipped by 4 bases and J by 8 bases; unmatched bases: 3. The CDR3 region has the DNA TGTGCCAGCAGTTCCGGGACAGGGGGCGATTCACCCCTCCACTTT. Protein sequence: CASSSGTGGDSPLHF.

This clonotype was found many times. The CDR3 sequence: CSARPPDSYEQYF. The CDR3, as DNA: TGCAGTGCTAGACCCCCAGATTCCTACGAGCAGTACTTC. The chain couples TRBV20-1 to TRBJ2-7, with D unresolved. Germline lookup yields CDR1 DFQATT and CDR2 SNEGSKA (reference sequence). The ends were cut back, 2 bases at V and 1 base at J, with 9 bases in the middle. The CDR3 runs to 13 residues.